Reported below is one T cell receptor beta chain. Between the trimmed V and J ends, which lost 7 bases and 1 base, there was a span of 10 bases. The CDR3 sequence is 13 residues long. Germline CDR1 and CDR2: SGHTA and FQGNSA. This sample is drawn from a study of blood T cell repertoires in COVID-19. Repertoires were generated with immunoSEQ multiplex PCR, while TCRdb's copy carries only in-frame clones and drops some. Of 130,000 to 150,000 clones listed, roughly 84% are singletons. This chain joins TRBV7-2 and TRBJ2-5; a weak D match, TRBD2 (6 bases). Sequenced: PBMCs or T cells enriched from blood (not recorded which). The source is a woman between 45 and 60 years old who had been exposed to COVID-19. The CDR3 spells CASTVGSQETQYF. The CDR3 DNA reads TGTGCCAGCACCGTCGGGAGCCAAGAGACCCAGTACTTC.